The 3 T cell receptor beta chains presented below share a single source sample, sequenced in a study of T cell repertoires in cytomegalovirus infection (dated by TCRdb to between 2019 and 2020). For sequencing, an Illumina HiSeq 1500 was employed. TCRdb redid the processing of the public reads, applying fastp at Q25 and MiXCR, and retained in-frame beta chains. CDR3 protein duplicates are merged, each entry listing the most common genes and DNA. The sample has a few hundred thousand distinct CDR3 sequences on record, almost 40% of them singletons. The ten largest clones represent around 48% of the sample. No antigen is known for these receptors. The sample's treatment or condition, from its label and the paper: in vitro stimulation with specific CMV peptide epitopes to enrich CMV-specific T cells. The sample here was cultured PBMCs, taken from culture after CMV antigen stimulation. The receptors here all came from a human donor in good health (CMV status not recorded). Some clones in this sample may be carry-over from other donors' samples.

The chain recombines TRBV12-3 or TRBV12-4 with TRBJ2-3, with D perhaps TRBD2 (6 bases). Trimming removed 7 bases from V and 5 bases from J, with 13 bases in between. The CDR3 totals 13 residues. The CDR3 DNA follows: TGTGCCAGCATGTCTAGCGTGAAAGATACGCAGTATTTT. It is translated as CASMSSVKDTQYF.

This clonotype was seen only a few times. The rearrangement joins TRBV12-3 or TRBV12-4 to TRBJ2-7; TRBD1 or TRBD2 may be the D gene (5 bases each). Trimming cost V 3 bases and J 6 bases, with 12 bases left between them. The CDR3 consists of 13 residues. In DNA form, the CDR3 reads TGTGCCAGCAGTTTGGGACGAGGACGCGAGCAGTACTTC. This sequence encodes CASSLGRGREQYF.

The sample holds one count of this clonotype. V usage is TRBV6-6 and J usage is TRBJ2-1; no definite D call. The CDR3 has 11 amino acids. The V end was cut by 2 bases, the J end by 9 bases, with 5 bases between. CDR1 and CDR2 (germline): MNHNY, SVGAGI (reference sequence). The DNA for the CDR3 is TGTGCCAGCAGTTACCGAGGTGAGCAGTTCTTC. Translating gives CASSYRGEQFF.